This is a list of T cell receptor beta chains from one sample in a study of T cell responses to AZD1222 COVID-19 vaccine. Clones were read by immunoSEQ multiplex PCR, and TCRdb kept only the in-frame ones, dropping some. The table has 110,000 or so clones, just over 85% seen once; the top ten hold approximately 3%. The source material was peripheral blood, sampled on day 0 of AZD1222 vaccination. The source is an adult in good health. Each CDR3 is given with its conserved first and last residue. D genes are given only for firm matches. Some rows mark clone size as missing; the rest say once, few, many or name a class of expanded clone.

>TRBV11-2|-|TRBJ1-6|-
TGTGCCAGCAGCCCTATAGACAGAATTTCACCCCTCCACTTT
CASSPIDRISPLHF
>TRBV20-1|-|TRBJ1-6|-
TGCAGTGCTAGTCGGGTCAGTCTTAATTCACCCCTCCACTTT
CSASRVSLNSPLHF
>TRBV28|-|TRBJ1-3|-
TGTGCCAGCTCCCGGCCGGGGGTTTCTGGAAACACCATATATTTT
CASSRPGVSGNTIYF
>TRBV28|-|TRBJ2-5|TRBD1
TGTGCCAGCAGTCACCAGTTGGGGACAGGGGATGAGACCCAGTACTTC
CASSHQLGTGDETQYF
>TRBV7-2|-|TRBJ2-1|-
TGTGCCAGCAGCTTAAGCCCCCAAATTCGGGAGCAGTTCTTC
CASSLSPQIREQFF
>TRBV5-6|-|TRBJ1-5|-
TGTGCCAGCAGCAGGAGGGGGGGAGGCAATCAGCCCCAGCATTTT
CASSRRGGGNQPQHF
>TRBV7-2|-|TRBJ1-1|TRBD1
TGTGCCAGCAGCCCCCGGGACAGGCCCACTGAAGCTTTCTTT
CASSPRDRPTEAFF
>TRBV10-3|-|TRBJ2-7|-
TGTGCCATCAGTGATCAAGCGAACAACTACGAGCAGTACTTC
CAISDQANNYEQYF
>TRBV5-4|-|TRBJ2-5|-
TGTGCCAGCAGCCGGACTTATCAAGAGACCCAGTACTTC
CASSRTYQETQYF
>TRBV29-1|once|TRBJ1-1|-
TGCAGCGTTGAAGACGGTGGGGGCACTGAAGCTTTCTTT
CSVEDGGGTEAFF
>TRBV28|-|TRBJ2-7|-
TGTGCCAGCAGTCCGGCGGGGACCTTAAGAACCTACGAGCAGTACTTC
CASSPAGTLRTYEQYF
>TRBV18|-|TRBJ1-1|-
TGTGCCAGCTCACCCCGTAGTGGCACTGAAGCTTTCTTT
CASSPRSGTEAFF
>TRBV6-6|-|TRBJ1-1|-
TGTGCCAGCAGTTACTCGACCGGAACTGAAGCTTTCTTT
CASSYSTGTEAFF
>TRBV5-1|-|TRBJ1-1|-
TGCGCCAGCAGTCCGGAGGGGACGCATAGAAACACTGAAGCTTTCTTT
CASSPEGTHRNTEAFF
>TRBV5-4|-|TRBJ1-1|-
TGTGCCAGCAGCCCAACGTTAGACCGGAACACTGAAGCTTTCTTT
CASSPTLDRNTEAFF
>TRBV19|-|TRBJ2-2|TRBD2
TGTGCCAGTAGTATAGAAACGGCTAGCGGGGGGAACACCGGGGAGCTGTTTTTT
CASSIETASGGNTGELFF
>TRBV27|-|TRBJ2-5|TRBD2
TGTGCCAGCAGTTTCGCCGGAATAGCGGGCAAAGAGACCCAGTACTTC
CASSFAGIAGKETQYF
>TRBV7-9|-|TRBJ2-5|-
TGTGCCAGCAGCTTAAACATGGAGACCCAGTACTTC
CASSLNMETQYF
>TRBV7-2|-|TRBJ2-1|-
TGTGCCAGCAGCTACACAGGGGGGGCCTACAATGAGCAGTTCTTC
CASSYTGGAYNEQFF
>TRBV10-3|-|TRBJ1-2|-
TGTGCCATCAGTGGGGGGTCGGGGGACTATGGCTACACCTTC
CAISGGSGDYGYTF
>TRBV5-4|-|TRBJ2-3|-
TGTGCCAGTCTCGGGGGCGGACGGAAAGATACGCAGTATTTT
CASLGGGRKDTQYF
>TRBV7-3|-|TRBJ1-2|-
TGTGCCAGCAGCTTAAGCCCACCGGGCAGGGAAGCCTATGGCTACACCTTC
CASSLSPPGREAYGYTF
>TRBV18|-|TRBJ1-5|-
TGTGCCAGCTCAGCCACTACAGCTACTAGCAATCAGCCCCAGCATTTT
CASSATTATSNQPQHF
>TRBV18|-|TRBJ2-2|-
TGTGCCAGCCCCAAGATCGGGGGCGGAGGGACCGGGGAGCTGTTTTTT
CASPKIGGGGTGELFF
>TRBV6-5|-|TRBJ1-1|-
TGTGCCAGCACCGAGGGACCGGTGAACACTGAAGCTTTCTTT
CASTEGPVNTEAFF
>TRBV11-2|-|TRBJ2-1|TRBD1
TGTGCCAGCAGCTTAGATCTGACAGGGGGCCGCACCGTGGACAATGAGCAGTTCTTC
CASSLDLTGGRTVDNEQFF
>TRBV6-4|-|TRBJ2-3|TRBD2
TGTGCCAGCAGTGACCTGGGACTAGGCTCAGATACGCAGTATTTT
CASSDLGLGSDTQYF
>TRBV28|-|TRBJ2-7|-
TGTGCCAGCAGCCTAGGGGTTCGCGAGCAGTACTTC
CASSLGVREQYF
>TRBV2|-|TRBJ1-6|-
TGTGCCAGCAGCGACAGGACAAATTCACCCCTCCACTTT
CASSDRTNSPLHF
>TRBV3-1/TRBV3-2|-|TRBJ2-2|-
TGTGCCAGCAGTCCTACGACTAGTCGGGGAGGTAACACCGGGGAGCTGTTTTTT
CASSPTTSRGGNTGELFF
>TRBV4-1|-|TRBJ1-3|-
TGCGCCAGCAGCCAAGTTCCGGGGACTGCTGGAAACACCATATATTTT
CASSQVPGTAGNTIYF
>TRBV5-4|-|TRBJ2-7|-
TGTGCCAGCAGCTCCGGGACGGTTACCTACGAGCAGTACTTC
CASSSGTVTYEQYF
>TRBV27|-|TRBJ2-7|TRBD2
TGTGCCAGCAGTTTAGGGCTAGCGGGAGCCTATGGCGACGAGCAGTACTTC
CASSLGLAGAYGDEQYF
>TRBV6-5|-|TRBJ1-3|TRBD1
TGTGCCAGCAGTCGGACAGGGCCCTCTGGAAACACCATATATTTT
CASSRTGPSGNTIYF
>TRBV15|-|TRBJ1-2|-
TGTGCCACCAGCAGAGATGGACACTCCAAGGGCTACACCTTC
CATSRDGHSKGYTF
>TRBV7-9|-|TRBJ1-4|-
TGTGCCAGCTGGGAGATAGGGGAAGGTGAAAAACTGTTTTTT
CASWEIGEGEKLFF
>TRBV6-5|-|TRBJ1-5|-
TGTGCCAGCAGTTACTCGGCAGGAAGCAATCAGCCCCAGCATTTT
CASSYSAGSNQPQHF
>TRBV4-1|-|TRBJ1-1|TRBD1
TGCGCCAGCAGCCAAGCCAACAGGGGGGTGAACACTGAAGCTTTCTTT
CASSQANRGVNTEAFF
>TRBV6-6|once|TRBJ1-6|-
TGTGCCAGCAGGAGCTCCTATAATTCACCCCTCCACTTT
CASRSSYNSPLHF
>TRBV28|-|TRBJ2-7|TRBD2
TGTGCCAGCATCCCGACTAGCGGGGGTTCCTACGAGCAGTACTTC
CASIPTSGGSYEQYF
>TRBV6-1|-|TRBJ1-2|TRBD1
TGTGCCAGCAGTGAAGCTGGGGCAGGGGGCGGCTACACCTTC
CASSEAGAGGGYTF